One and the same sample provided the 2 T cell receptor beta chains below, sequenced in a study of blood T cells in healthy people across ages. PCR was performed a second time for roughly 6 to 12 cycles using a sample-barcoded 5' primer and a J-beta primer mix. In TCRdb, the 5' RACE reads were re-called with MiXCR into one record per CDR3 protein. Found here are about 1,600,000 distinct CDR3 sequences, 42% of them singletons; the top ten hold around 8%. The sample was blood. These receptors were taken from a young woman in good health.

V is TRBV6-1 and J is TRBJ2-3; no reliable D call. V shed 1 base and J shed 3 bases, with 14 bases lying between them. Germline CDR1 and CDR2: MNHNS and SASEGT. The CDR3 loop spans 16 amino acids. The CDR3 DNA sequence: TGTGCCAGCAGTGAAGAAGGGCGAAGGGTTACAGATACGCAGTATTTT. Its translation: CASSEEGRRVTDTQYF.

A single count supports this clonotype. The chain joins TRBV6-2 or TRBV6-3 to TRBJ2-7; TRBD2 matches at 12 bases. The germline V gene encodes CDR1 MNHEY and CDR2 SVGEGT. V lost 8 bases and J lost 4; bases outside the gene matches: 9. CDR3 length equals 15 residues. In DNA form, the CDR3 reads TGTGCCAGCCGCTCACTTGGACTAGCGGGATACGAGCAGTACTTC. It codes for CASRSLGLAGYEQYF.